One and the same sample provided the 15 T cell receptor beta chains below, sequenced in a study of shared clonotypes between healthy human individuals. This table comes from immunoSEQ multiplex PCR, and its TCRdb copy is limited to in-frame clones, with some not included. The data show about 510,000 clones, almost 97% seen once. The sample taken for sequencing was naive CD4+ T cells sorted from blood. Subset reported: CD45RA+ positively selected. Receptor source: a woman aged 25 to 39 in good health.

The CDR3 nucleotides are TGTGCCAGCAGCTTATTGGCGGCCGTGGGGGGCGGGGCGGAATACGAGCAGTACTTC. It is translated as CASSLLAAVGGGAEYEQYF. The chain has TRBV13 and TRBJ2-7; the D call may be TRBD1 or TRBD2 (6 bases each). V was trimmed by 2 bases and J by 4 bases, leaving 27 bases between them. The V gene's germline CDR1 is PRHDT and CDR2 FYEKMQ (reference sequence). The CDR3 runs 19 residues.

The J gene is TRBJ2-1, the V gene TRBV19, with a possible D match to TRBD1 (5 bases). Trimming cost V 6 bases and J 5 bases, with 17 bases left between them. The CDR3 contains 15 residues. The germline gives CDR1 LNHDA, CDR2 SQIVND (reference sequence). DNA for the CDR3: TGTGCCAGTAGAGATGGGGCCAGGGAAAACAATGAGCAGTTCTTC. As protein: CASRDGARENNEQFF.

The chain employs TRBV6-5 and TRBJ1-6; tentative D call: TRBD1 (5 bases). Trimming removed 6 bases at V and 10 bases at J, with 13 bases between. Germline lookup yields CDR1 MNHEY and CDR2 SVGAGI. This CDR3 has 13 amino acids. CDR3 sequence: CASSPDRGSPLHF. In DNA, the CDR3 is TGTGCCAGCAGCCCAGACAGAGGGTCACCCCTCCACTTT.

This chain connects TRBV2 to TRBJ2-5; possible D gene TRBD1, 6 bases. The J call could be wrong; TRBJ2-7 is a better fit for the DNA end. The germline CDR1 and CDR2 sequences are SNHLY and FYNNEI. The CDR3 covers 13 residues. CDR3 sequence reads: CASSVNREHEQYF. Here the CDR3 DNA reads TGTGCCAGCAGTGTAAACAGGGAACACGAGCAGTACTTC.

The table lists this clone with a count of one. The gene calls are TRBV4-1 and TRBJ2-1; perhaps TRBD2 as D (5 bases). CDR3 length: 17 amino acids. CDR1 MGHRA and CDR2 YSYEKL come from the germline V gene. The germline V and J ends were trimmed by 4 bases and 1 base, with 17 bases remaining between them. CDR3 protein: CASSPSPLASSYNEQFF. In nucleotides, the CDR3 is TGCGCCAGCAGCCCAAGCCCGCTAGCTTCTTCCTACAATGAGCAGTTCTTC.

This clone was observed a single time. The genes are TRBV19 and TRBJ2-2; D unclear. Germline CDR1 is LNHDA and CDR2 is SQIVND (reference sequence). The CDR3 extends over 13 amino acids. The V end was cut by 6 bases, the J end by 2 bases, with 7 bases between. CDR3 coding DNA: TGTGCCAGTAGATGGGCCAACACCGGGGAGCTGTTTTTT. It is translated as CASRWANTGELFF.

The chain is built from TRBV5-4 and TRBJ2-7; D not certain. The V gene lost 4 bases and the J gene lost 3 bases, with 8 bases spanning the gap. CDR3 length: 12 amino acids. Germline V gene lookup returns CDR1 SGHNT and CDR2 YYREEE (reference sequence). The CDR3 loop is CASSLNNYEQYF. CDR3 nucleotides: TGTGCCAGCAGCCTAAACAACTACGAGCAGTACTTC.

The rearrangement uses TRBV7-2 and TRBJ2-7; 7 positions agree with TRBD1. Trimming took 5 bases from V and 2 from J; bases not matched to a gene: 3. The CDR3 contains 13 residues. CDR1 is SGHTA and CDR2 is FQGNSA in the germline V gene. The CDR3 region is CASSNRGPYEQYF. CDR3 coding DNA: TGTGCCAGCAGCAACAGGGGCCCCTACGAGCAGTACTTC.

Details on this clone: A junction end diverges from the germline sequence, so it may reflect a read error. This rearrangement joins TRBV4-1 to TRBJ1-3; tentatively, D is TRBD1 (6 bases). The CDR3 is 17 residues long. Germline V gene data show CDR1 as MGHRA and CDR2 as YSYEKL. CDR3: CASSQDGATGTGNIIYF. The CDR3, as DNA: TGCGCCAGCAGCCAAGATGGGGCGACAGGCACTGGAAACATCATATATTTT.

The chain carries TRBV7-3 and TRBJ1-1; D remains ambiguous. V was pared by 0 bases and J by 8 bases, with 10 bases between. The germline V gene has CDR1 SGHTA and CDR2 FQGTGA. This CDR3 region has 13 residues. CDR3 in amino acids: CASSLTAASEAFF. Here the CDR3 DNA reads TGTGCCAGCAGCTTAACGGCGGCATCAGAAGCTTTCTTT.

The rearrangement uses TRBV11-3 and TRBJ1-2; TRBD1 matches 8 bases. The CDR3 covers 15 residues. With V trimmed by 0 bases and J by 7 bases, 7 bases remained unmatched. The germline V gene encodes CDR1 SGHNT and CDR2 YENEEA. CDR3 in DNA: TGTGCCAGCAGCTTAGATATCCGGCAGGGGGCTGGCTACACCTTC. Translating it yields CASSLDIRQGAGYTF.

The chain employs TRBV19 and TRBJ1-5; 9 nucleotides match TRBD1. Germline loops: CDR1 LNHDA, CDR2 SQIVND (reference sequence). This CDR3 has 17 amino acids. Trimming at V came to 1 base and at J to 6 bases, leaving 10 bases not matched to a gene. The CDR3 nucleotides read TGTGCCAGTAGTATAGGGATTGGGGACAGGGTGGCTCAGCCCCAGCATTTT. Translating gives CASSIGIGDRVAQPQHF.

The genes are TRBV6-6 and TRBJ1-3; D is possibly TRBD1 (5 bases). V was trimmed by 2 bases and J by 6 bases, leaving 14 bases between them. This CDR3 is 15 amino acids long. Germline CDR1 and CDR2: MNHNY and SVGAGI (reference sequence). CDR3 protein: CASSYASGGKNTIYF. In DNA, the CDR3 is TGTGCCAGCAGTTACGCCTCCGGGGGGAAAAACACCATATATTTT.

The genes are TRBV10-3 and TRBJ2-7; weak D call: TRBD2 (6 bases). From germline, CDR1 is ENHRY and CDR2 SYGVKD. V shed 4 bases and J shed 0 bases, with 19 bases lying between them. The CDR3 is made up of 17 amino acids. DNA for the CDR3: TGTGCCATCAGTGCGGGTCCGGGGGTAGTCACCTCCTACGAGCAGTACTTC. This codes for CAISAGPGVVTSYEQYF.

The chain joins TRBV28 to TRBJ1-2; the D is unclear. The ends were cut back, 5 bases at V and 8 bases at J, with 9 bases in the middle. The CDR3 loop spans 11 amino acids. Germline CDR1 and CDR2: MDHEN and SYDVKM. CDR3 in DNA: TGTGCCAGCAGTCGGACGGGCGGCTACACCTTC. It is translated as CASSRTGGYTF.